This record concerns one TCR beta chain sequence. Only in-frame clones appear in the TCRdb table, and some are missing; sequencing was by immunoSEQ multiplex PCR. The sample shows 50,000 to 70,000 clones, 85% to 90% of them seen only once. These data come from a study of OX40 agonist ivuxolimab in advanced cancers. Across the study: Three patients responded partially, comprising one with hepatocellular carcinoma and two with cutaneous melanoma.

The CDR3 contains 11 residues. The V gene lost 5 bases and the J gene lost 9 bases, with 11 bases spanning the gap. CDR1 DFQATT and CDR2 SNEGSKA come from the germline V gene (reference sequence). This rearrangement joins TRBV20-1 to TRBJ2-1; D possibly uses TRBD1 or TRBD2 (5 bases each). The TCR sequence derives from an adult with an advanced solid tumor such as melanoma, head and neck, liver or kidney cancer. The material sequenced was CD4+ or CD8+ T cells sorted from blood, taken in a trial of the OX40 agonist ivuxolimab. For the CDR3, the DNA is TGCAGTGCTTTCGGGGCGGGTGAGCAGTTCTTC. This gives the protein CSAFGAGEQFF.